This T cell receptor beta chain was captured by sequencing in a study of CD8 T cells in ankylosing spondylitis. Study-wide results and limits: Disease-linked clones reportedly showed significant enrichment in matched ankylosing spondylitis synovial fluid. Disease-linked clones bore a CD8+ phenotype, appearing relatively rarely in peripheral blood. Blood from ankylosing spondylitis patients appeared to carry a characteristic roughly eight-variant TCR beta motif.

On this clonotype itself: Its antigen remains unidentified.

Making the TCR beta libraries involved quantitative 5'-RACE with molecular barcodes. MiXCR, applied by TCRdb to the 5' RACE reads, yields one record per CDR3 protein. Here the sample spans 250,000 or so distinct CDR3 sequences, approximately 20% being singletons. CDR1 and CDR2 (germline): MNHEY, SVGAGI. This CDR3 spans 14 amino acids. The trim removed 3 bases at V and 6 bases at J, leaving 6 bases unmatched. V usage is TRBV6-5 and J usage is TRBJ2-3; 7 nucleotides align to TRBD2. This receptor was obtained from a male donor with ankylosing spondylitis or in good health (not recorded which). The specimen sequenced was blood, either unsorted or a sorted T cell fraction (not recorded which). CDR3 DNA sequence: TGTGCCAGCAGTTATGGGGGGAGGGCCGATACGCAGTATTTT. Translated: CASSYGGRADTQYF.